Presented here are 6 T cell receptor beta chains from one specimen sequenced in a study of response to subunit inactivated influenza vaccine. TCRdb passed the RT-PCR reads through MiXCR, listing each CDR3 protein once. The sample shows hundreds of thousands of distinct CDR3 sequences, 7.6% of them seen only once. Specimen: PBMCs from blood, collected around 25 months after vaccination. The source of these receptors is a man aged 50 to 75 who received an inactivated influenza vaccine.

V gene TRBV5-1 combines with J gene TRBJ1-2; TRBD1 might be the D (5 bases). The CDR3 is 15 amino acids. Trimming removed 5 bases at V and 4 bases at J, with 18 bases between. Germline V gene sequence: CDR1 SGHRS, CDR2 YFSETQ. CDR3 nucleotides: TGCGCCAGCAGTCCCGAGGGGAGGGAAACCTATGGCTACACCTTC. Translated, it gives CASSPEGRETYGYTF.

This chain joins TRBV4-2 and TRBJ1-4; weak D call: TRBD1 (5 bases). The V gene lost 4 bases and the J gene lost 5 bases, with 17 bases spanning the gap. The CDR3 is made up of 16 amino acids. Germline V gene lookup returns CDR1 LGHNA and CDR2 YNFKEQ. As DNA, the CDR3 is TGTGCCAGCAGCCGTGTGAGTGGGGGAGAGAATGAAAAACTGTTTTTT. As protein: CASSRVSGGENEKLFF.

The chain joins TRBV11-2 to TRBJ1-3; D gene ambiguous. The germline V gene encodes CDR1 SGHAT and CDR2 FQNNGV. This CDR3 comprises 12 residues. V shed 4 bases and J shed 6 bases, with 7 bases lying between them. The CDR3 region is CASSSTKNTIYF. DNA of the CDR3: TGTGCCAGCAGCTCGACTAAAAACACCATATATTTT.

This clonotype occurred many times. The rearrangement links TRBV6-2 or TRBV6-3 to TRBJ2-5, with D unclear. The CDR3 spans 11 residues. V was clipped by 0 bases and J by 4 bases, with 0 bases between them. Per germline, CDR1 MNHEY and CDR2 SVGEGT. Here the CDR3 DNA reads TGTGCCAGCAGTTACTCAGAGACCCAGTACTTC. This codes for CASSYSETQYF.

This clonotype was picked up a small number of times. The chain joins TRBV7-3 to TRBJ2-1; possibly TRBD2 for D (6 bases). The CDR3 sequence is 15 residues long. V was shortened by 2 bases and J by 5 bases, with 13 bases between the two germline ends. Per germline, CDR1 SGHTA and CDR2 FQGTGA. CDR3 sequence reads: CASSLFGGGNNEQFF. CDR3 coding DNA: TGTGCCAGCAGCTTATTCGGGGGAGGTAACAATGAGCAGTTCTTC.

In this sample, this clonotype turned up a few times. This chain connects TRBV10-3 to TRBJ1-1; 7 bases line up with TRBD1. The CDR3 extends over 15 amino acids. CDR1 is ENHRY, CDR2 SYGVKD, per germline. The V and J ends lost 3 bases and 1 base, in that order; junction bases with no gene match: 5. The CDR3 DNA reads as TGTGCCATCAGTGAAACAGGGGAGGGGAACACTGAAGCTTTCTTT. It encodes CAISETGEGNTEAFF.